What follows are 3 T cell receptor beta chains derived from one specimen sequenced in a study of blood T cell repertoires in COVID-19. Clones were read by immunoSEQ multiplex PCR, and TCRdb kept only the in-frame ones, dropping some. Among 390,000 or so clones, nearly 90% were seen once, and the ten largest hold about 6.5%. Sequencing was performed on peripheral blood. All receptors derive from a young man with active or convalescent COVID-19.

The genes are TRBV25-1 and TRBJ2-5; TRBD1 might be the D (5 bases). This CDR3 contains 15 residues. Trimming shortened V by 2 bases and J by 3 bases, and 13 bases separated the two germline ends. The germline CDR1 and CDR2 sequences are MGHDK and SYGVNS. This CDR3 reads CASSEPRQFEETQYF. The CDR3, as DNA: TGTGCCAGCAGTGAACCCCGACAGTTCGAAGAGACCCAGTACTTC. The entire variable domain, with the rest obtained from reference TRBV25-1 and TRBJ2-5, is as follows: EADIYQTPRYLVIGTGKKITLECSQTMGHDKMYWYQQDPGMELHLIHYSYGVNSTEKGDLSSESTVSRIRTEHFPLTLESARPSHTSQYLCASSEPRQFEETQYFGPGTRLLVL.

The chain employs TRBV24-1 and TRBJ1-5; no definite D call. The CDR3 sequence is 16 residues long. V lost 4 bases and J lost 2, with 14 bases in between. Germline V CDR1 and CDR2: KGHDR, SFDVKD. CDR3 DNA sequence: TGTGCCACCAGTGACGCGTCTTCTCGAGGCAATCAGCCCCAGCATTTT. Encoded protein: CATSDASSRGNQPQHF.

V is TRBV7-9 and J is TRBJ2-1; 14 nucleotides align to TRBD2. Germline loops: CDR1 SEHNR, CDR2 FQNEAQ (reference sequence). The CDR3 extends over 18 amino acids. V lost 5 bases to trimming and J lost 5 bases; unmatched junction nucleotides: 11. The CDR3 sequence: CASSATGVGLAGDNEQFF. The CDR3 coding sequence is TGTGCCAGCAGCGCCACGGGGGTGGGACTAGCGGGAGACAATGAGCAGTTCTTC.